This entry concerns a single T cell receptor (beta chain). These data are taken from a study of blood T cell repertoires in COVID-19. This table comes from immunoSEQ multiplex PCR, and its TCRdb copy is limited to in-frame clones, with some not included. The sample has roughly 130,000 clones, less than 90% seen once. The CDR3 loop spans 16 amino acids. Germline loops: CDR1 MGHRA, CDR2 YSYEKL. V lost 3 bases to trimming and J lost 1 base; unmatched junction nucleotides: 8. Material: peripheral blood. The receptor comes from a young woman who had recovered from COVID-19. This chain connects TRBV4-1 to TRBJ2-7, with TRBD2 matching 8 bases. The chain's CDR3 is CASSQKAGETSYEQYF. The DNA for the CDR3 is TGCGCCAGCAGCCAGAAAGCGGGAGAGACTTCCTACGAGCAGTACTTC.